This T cell receptor (beta chain) originates from a study of CD8 T cells in Susac syndrome. RNA, at roughly 0.5 to 1 ug, was reverse transcribed with random hexamers. A single record per CDR3 protein comes from TCRdb applying MiXCR to the immunoSEQ multiplex PCR reads. The sample holds about 150,000 distinct CDR3 sequences; nearly 97% are singletons and the top ten take over 0.075%. Broader study findings: Clonal expansion did not appear in Susac syndrome CD4+ T cell repertoires.

The CDR3 runs to 16 residues. Germline CDR1 reads SGHAT; CDR2 reads FQDESV (reference sequence). V shed 2 bases and J 0 bases; nucleotides not matched to a gene: 1. In the case of this clonotype: The antigen is undetermined.

What was sequenced was CD4+ T cells from PBMCs. This receptor was taken from a human donor with Susac syndrome. V and J are TRBV11-1 and TRBJ2-6; 7 bases line up with TRBD1. The CDR3 spells CASSLRTGSGANVLTF. CDR3 in DNA: TGTGCCAGCAGCTTAAGGACAGGCTCTGGGGCCAACGTCCTGACTTTC. The entire variable domain, with the rest obtained from reference TRBV11-1 and TRBJ2-6, is as follows: EAEVAQSPRYKITEKSQAVAFWCDPISGHATLYWYRQILGQGPELLVQFQDESVVDDSQLPKDRFSAERLKGVDSTLKIQPAELGDSAMYLCASSLRTGSGANVLTFGAGSRLTVL.